The clone carrying this TCR beta chain was detected many times. Its antigen is as yet unknown. The data were obtained in a study of regulatory T cells in long-lasting Graves disease. Whole-study results and caveats: Sharing of public clonotypes was greater in persistent patients (about 2,700) than in new patients (roughly 1,000).

V was pared by 5 bases and J by 3 bases, with 11 bases between. This CDR3 has 13 residues. Germline V gene sequence: CDR1 MNHEY, CDR2 SVGEGT. As for time point: newly diagnosed GD, antithyroid drugs for less than 3 months. Extracted PBMC RNA gave rise to the TCR library. According to the study, TCR beta libraries were built with iRepertoire HTBI primers and CDR3-region Arm-PCR. Methods used by the authors: From all samples, identification returned 14 TRBJ and approximately 67 TRBV segments. MiXCR was run by TCRdb on the multiplex PCR reads, yielding one entry per CDR3 protein. Clone size and V and J calls follow TCRdb, not the original study. The data hold a few hundred thousand distinct CDR3 sequences, with around 20% observed a single time.

V is TRBV6-2 or TRBV6-3 and J is TRBJ2-7, with D uncertain. The sample consisted of peripheral blood mononuclear cells (PBMCs), taken at new diagnosis, from a patient treated with antithyroid drugs. This TCR derives from a female donor with Graves disease. This chain's CDR3 is CASSEYLRYEQYF. CDR3 nucleotides: TGTGCCAGCAGTGAATATCTACGCTACGAGCAGTACTTC.